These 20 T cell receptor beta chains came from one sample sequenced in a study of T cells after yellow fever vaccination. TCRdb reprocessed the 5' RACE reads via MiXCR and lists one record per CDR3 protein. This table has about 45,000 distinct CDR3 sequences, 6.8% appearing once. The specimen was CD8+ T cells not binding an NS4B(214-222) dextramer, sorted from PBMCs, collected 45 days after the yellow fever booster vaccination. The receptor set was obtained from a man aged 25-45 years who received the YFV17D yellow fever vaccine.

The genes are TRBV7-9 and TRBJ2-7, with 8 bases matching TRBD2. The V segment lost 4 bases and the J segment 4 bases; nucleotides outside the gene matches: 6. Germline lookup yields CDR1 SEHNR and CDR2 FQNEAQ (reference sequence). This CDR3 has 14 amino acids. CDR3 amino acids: CASSSVIAGYEQYF. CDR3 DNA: TGTGCCAGCAGCTCGGTGATAGCGGGATACGAGCAGTACTTC.

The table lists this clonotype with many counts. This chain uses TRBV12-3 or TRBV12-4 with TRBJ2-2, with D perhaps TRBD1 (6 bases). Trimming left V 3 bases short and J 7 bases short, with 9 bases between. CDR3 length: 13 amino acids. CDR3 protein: CASSFPGDGELFF. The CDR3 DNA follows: TGTGCCAGCAGTTTCCCAGGGGACGGGGAGCTGTTTTTT.

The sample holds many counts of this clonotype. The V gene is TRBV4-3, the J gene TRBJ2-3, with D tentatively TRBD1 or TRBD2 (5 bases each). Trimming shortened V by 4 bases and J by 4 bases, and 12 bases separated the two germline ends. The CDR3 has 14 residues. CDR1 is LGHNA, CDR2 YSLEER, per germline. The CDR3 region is CASSLVQGPDTQYF. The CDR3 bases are TGCGCCAGCAGCCTCGTTCAGGGACCAGATACGCAGTATTTT.

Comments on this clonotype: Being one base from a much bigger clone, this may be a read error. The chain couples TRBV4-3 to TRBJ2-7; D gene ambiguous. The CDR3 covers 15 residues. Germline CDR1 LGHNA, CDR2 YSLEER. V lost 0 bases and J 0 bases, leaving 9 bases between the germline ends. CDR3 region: CASSQEDGLSYEQYF. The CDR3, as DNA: TGCGCCAGCAGCCAAGAGGACGGCCTCTCCTACGAGCAGTACTTC.

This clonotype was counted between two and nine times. The CDR3: CASSYSDGTQYF. CDR3 bases: TGTGCCAGCAGTTACTCTGACGGTACGCAGTATTTT. This chain links TRBV6-2 or TRBV6-3 with TRBJ2-3; D uncertain. V was trimmed by 0 bases and J by 8 bases, leaving 6 bases between them. This CDR3 region has 12 residues. Per the germline V gene, CDR1 is MNHEY and CDR2 is SVGEGT.

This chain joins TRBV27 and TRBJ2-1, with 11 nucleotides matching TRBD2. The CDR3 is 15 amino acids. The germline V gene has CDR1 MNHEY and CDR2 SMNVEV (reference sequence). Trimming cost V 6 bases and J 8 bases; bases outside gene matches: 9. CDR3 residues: CASRVAGGALYEQFF. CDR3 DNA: TGTGCCAGCAGGGTAGCGGGAGGGGCTCTGTATGAGCAGTTCTTC.

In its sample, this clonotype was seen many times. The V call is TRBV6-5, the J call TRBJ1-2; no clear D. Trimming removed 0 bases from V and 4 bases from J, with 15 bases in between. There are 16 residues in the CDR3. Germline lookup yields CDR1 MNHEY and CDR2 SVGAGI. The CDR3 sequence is CASSYSQNILPYGYTF. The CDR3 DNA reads TGTGCCAGCAGTTACTCCCAAAATATCCTGCCCTATGGCTACACCTTC.

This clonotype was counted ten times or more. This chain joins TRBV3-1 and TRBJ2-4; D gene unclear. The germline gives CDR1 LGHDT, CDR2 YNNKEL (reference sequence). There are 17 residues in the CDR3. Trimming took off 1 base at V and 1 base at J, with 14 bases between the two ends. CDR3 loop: CASSQGAFGFAKNIQYF. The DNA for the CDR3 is TGTGCCAGCAGCCAAGGGGCCTTCGGATTTGCCAAAAACATTCAGTACTTC.

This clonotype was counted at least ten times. DNA for the CDR3: TGTGCCAGCAGTTACGGGGGACATGGCTACACCTTC. This encodes CASSYGGHGYTF. This rearrangement joins TRBV6-5 to TRBJ1-2; D is possibly TRBD1 (5 bases). V was trimmed by 2 bases and J by 6 bases, leaving 7 bases between them. The CDR3 is 12 residues long. The V gene's germline CDR1 is MNHEY and CDR2 SVGAGI.

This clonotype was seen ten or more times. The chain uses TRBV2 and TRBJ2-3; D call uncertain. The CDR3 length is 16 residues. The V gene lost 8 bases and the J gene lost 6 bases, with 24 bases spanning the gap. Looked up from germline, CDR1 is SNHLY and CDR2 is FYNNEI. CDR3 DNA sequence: TGTGCCAGCGTTTTGGATTTGAAGGATCAGTCGGATACGCAGTATTTT. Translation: CASVLDLKDQSDTQYF.

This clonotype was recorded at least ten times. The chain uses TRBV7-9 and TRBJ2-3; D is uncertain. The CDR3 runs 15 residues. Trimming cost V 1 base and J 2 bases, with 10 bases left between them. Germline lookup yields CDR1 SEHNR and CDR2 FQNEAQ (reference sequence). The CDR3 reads CASSLEVGDTDTQYF. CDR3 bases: TGTGCCAGCAGCTTAGAAGTAGGAGACACAGATACGCAGTATTTT.

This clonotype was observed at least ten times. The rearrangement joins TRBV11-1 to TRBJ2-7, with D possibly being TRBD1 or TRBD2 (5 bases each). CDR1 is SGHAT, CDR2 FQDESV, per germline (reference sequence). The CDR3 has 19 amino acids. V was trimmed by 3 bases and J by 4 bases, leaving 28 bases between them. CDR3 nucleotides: TGTGCCAGCAGCTTTAGCGAAACCTCCGAATTGGGACGCGCTTACGAGCAGTACTTC. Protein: CASSFSETSELGRAYEQYF.

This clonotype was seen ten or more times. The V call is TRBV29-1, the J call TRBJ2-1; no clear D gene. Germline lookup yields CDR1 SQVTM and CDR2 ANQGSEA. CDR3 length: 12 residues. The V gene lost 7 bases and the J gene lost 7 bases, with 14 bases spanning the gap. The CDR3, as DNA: TGCAGCGGGGGTGACCTAGGGAATGAGCAGTTCTTC. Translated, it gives CSGGDLGNEQFF.

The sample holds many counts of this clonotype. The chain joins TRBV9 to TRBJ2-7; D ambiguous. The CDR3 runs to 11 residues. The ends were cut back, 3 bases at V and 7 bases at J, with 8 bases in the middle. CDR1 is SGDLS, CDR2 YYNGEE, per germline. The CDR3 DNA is TGTGCCAGCAGCGCCAATGGAGAGCAGTACTTC. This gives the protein CASSANGEQYF.

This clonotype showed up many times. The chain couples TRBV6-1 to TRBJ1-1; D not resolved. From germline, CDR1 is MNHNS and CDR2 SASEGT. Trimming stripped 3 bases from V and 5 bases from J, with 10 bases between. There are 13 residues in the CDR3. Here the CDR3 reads CASSDGVWTEAFF. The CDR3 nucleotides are TGTGCCAGCAGTGATGGGGTTTGGACTGAAGCTTTCTTT.

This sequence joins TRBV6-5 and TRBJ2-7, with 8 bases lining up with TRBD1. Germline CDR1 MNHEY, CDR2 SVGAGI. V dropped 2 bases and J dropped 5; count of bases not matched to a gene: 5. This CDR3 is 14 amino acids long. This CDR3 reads CASSYRTGFNEQYF. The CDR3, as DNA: TGTGCCAGCAGTTACAGGACAGGGTTTAACGAGCAGTACTTC.

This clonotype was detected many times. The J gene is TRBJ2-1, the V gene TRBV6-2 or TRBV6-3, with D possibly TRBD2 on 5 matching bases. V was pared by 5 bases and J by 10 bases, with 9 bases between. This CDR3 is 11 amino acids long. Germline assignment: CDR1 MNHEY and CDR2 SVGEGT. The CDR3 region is CASSPWEEQFF. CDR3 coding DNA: TGTGCCAGCAGTCCTTGGGAGGAGCAGTTCTTC.

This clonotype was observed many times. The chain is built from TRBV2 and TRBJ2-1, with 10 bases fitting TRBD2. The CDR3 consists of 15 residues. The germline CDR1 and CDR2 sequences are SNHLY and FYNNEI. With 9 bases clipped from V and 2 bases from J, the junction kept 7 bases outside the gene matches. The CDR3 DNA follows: TGTGCCAGGACAAGCGGGGGGGAGGCCTACAATGAGCAGTTCTTC. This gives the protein CARTSGGEAYNEQFF.

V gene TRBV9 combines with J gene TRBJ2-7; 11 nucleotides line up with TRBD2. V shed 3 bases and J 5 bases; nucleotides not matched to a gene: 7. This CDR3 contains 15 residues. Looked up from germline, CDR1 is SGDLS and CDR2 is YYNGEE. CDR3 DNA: TGTGCCAGCAGCGCTGAGACTAGCGGGATCCACGAGCAGTACTTC. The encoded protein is CASSAETSGIHEQYF.

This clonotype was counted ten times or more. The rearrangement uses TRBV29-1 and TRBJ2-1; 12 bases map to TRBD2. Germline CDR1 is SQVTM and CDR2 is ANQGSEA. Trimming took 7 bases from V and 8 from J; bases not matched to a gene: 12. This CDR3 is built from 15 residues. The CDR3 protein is CSALPPSGRADEQFF. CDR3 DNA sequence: TGCAGCGCCCTGCCTCCTAGCGGGAGGGCCGATGAGCAGTTCTTC.